Presented here are 8 T cell receptor beta chains from one specimen sequenced in a study of regulatory T cells in long-lasting Graves disease. CDR3-region Arm-PCR and iRepertoire HTBI primers produced the TCR beta libraries. Via MiXCR, TCRdb re-called the multiplex PCR reads, giving one row per CDR3 protein. The table records 400,000 to 500,000 distinct CDR3 sequences, around 15% of them present only once. Noted time point: newly diagnosed GD, antithyroid drugs for less than 3 months. Isolated PBMC RNA provided the starting material for the TCR library. Separately, the same data were catalogued under a study of T cells in Graves' hyperthyroidism and ophthalmopathy.

Material: peripheral blood mononuclear cells (PBMCs), obtained at new diagnosis, from a patient treated with antithyroid drugs. The receptors come from a woman between 50 and 59 years old with Graves disease.

The genes are TRBV28 and TRBJ2-7, with 12 bases that match TRBD2. The V segment lost 3 bases and the J segment 7 bases; nucleotides outside the gene matches: 7. The germline V gene encodes CDR1 MDHEN and CDR2 SYDVKM. This CDR3 is built from 15 residues. The CDR3 nucleotides are TGTGCCAGCAGTTTGACTAGCGGGAGCTACAATGAGCAGTACTTC. Its protein product is CASSLTSGSYNEQYF.

This clonotype was counted many times. V and J are TRBV12-3 or TRBV12-4 and TRBJ2-2; 7 bases line up with TRBD1. There are 15 residues in the CDR3. Unmatched junction bases numbered 7, after V lost 6 bases and J lost 3 bases. CDR3 sequence reads: CASSRTGAYTGELFF. The DNA of the CDR3 is TGTGCCAGCAGCCGAACAGGGGCTTACACCGGGGAGCTGTTTTTT.

Only a few counts were recorded for this clonotype. This sequence joins TRBV15 and TRBJ2-7; 9 bases fit TRBD1. CDR1 and CDR2 (germline): LNHNV, YYDKDF (reference sequence). CDR3 length: 14 amino acids. V trimming: 8 bases; J trimming: 0 bases; junction bases outside the gene matches: 5. The DNA of the CDR3 is TGTGCCACCTCGGACAGGGGACACTCCTACGAGCAGTACTTC. This codes for CATSDRGHSYEQYF.

This clonotype was picked up many times. The chain is built from TRBV20-1 and TRBJ1-1; D is unclear. Germline CDR1 reads DFQATT; CDR2 reads SNEGSKA (reference sequence). V shed 1 base and J shed 3 bases, with 6 bases lying between them. This CDR3 has 12 amino acids. CDR3 coding DNA: TGCAGTGCTAGAGTAGGGTACACTGAAGCTTTCTTT. It codes for CSARVGYTEAFF.

There are many counts of this clonotype. This rearrangement joins TRBV20-1 to TRBJ2-7, with 14 bases lining up with TRBD2. The CDR3 totals 15 residues. V gave up 6 bases and J gave up 4 bases; unmatched junction bases: 8. The germline CDR1 and CDR2 sequences are DFQATT and SNEGSKA (reference sequence). CDR3 in DNA: TGCAGTGCACGGCCGGGACTAGCGGGGGAATACGAGCAGTACTTC. Protein sequence: CSARPGLAGEYEQYF.

This clonotype was found many times. This chain connects TRBV20-1 to TRBJ1-5, with D hard to call. Germline assignment: CDR1 DFQATT and CDR2 SNEGSKA (reference sequence). Trimming cost V 5 bases and J 5 bases, with 19 bases left between them. This CDR3 is 15 amino acids long. CDR3 coding DNA: TGCAGTGCTCCTGACCTCCGAGGAACGGATCAGCCCCAGCATTTT. The encoded protein is CSAPDLRGTDQPQHF.

This clonotype was recorded at least ten times. The V call is TRBV7-3, the J call TRBJ2-3; maybe TRBD1 (6 bases). This CDR3 region has 14 residues. Germline-derived CDR1 and CDR2 are SGHTA and FQGTGA. V was cut by 5 bases and J by 2 bases, with 11 bases left in between. CDR3 in DNA: TGTGCCAGCAGCCAGGGACAACACACAGATACGCAGTATTTT. Its protein product is CASSQGQHTDTQYF.

This clonotype was detected ten times or more. The chain links TRBV12-3 or TRBV12-4 to TRBJ2-1; D may be TRBD1 or TRBD2 (5 bases each). V lost 5 bases to trimming and J lost 3 bases, with 17 bases between them. This CDR3 comprises 16 residues. As DNA, the CDR3 is TGTGCCAGCAGTCACCCCGGGGACCGCGGCTACAATGAGCAGTTCTTC. It codes for CASSHPGDRGYNEQFF.